This T cell receptor (beta chain) stems from a study of blood T cell repertoires in COVID-19. The method was immunoSEQ multiplex PCR; TCRdb's version includes in-frame clones alone and lacks a portion of them. Of 250,000 to 400,000 clones in the sample, 75% to 90% were seen once. Exposed enrollees had met someone with a PCR-confirmed or clinician-diagnosed COVID-19 case at some point within the 2 weeks before study entry. Sequences were obtained from PBMCs or T cells enriched from blood (not recorded which). The sequence came from a woman in her thirties who had been exposed to COVID-19.

The CDR3 region has the DNA TGTGCCAGCAGTATAAACGGAGGACAGGGCATCTTCTACGAGCAGTACTTC. Encoded protein: CASSINGGQGIFYEQYF. The rearrangement links TRBV7-2 to TRBJ2-7, with 8 bases identical to TRBD1. Per germline, CDR1 SGHTA and CDR2 FQGNSA. V dropped 6 bases and J dropped 3; count of bases not matched to a gene: 16. CDR3 size: 17 residues.